This T cell receptor (beta chain) was found in a study of blood T cell repertoires in COVID-19. As originally analysed: Estimation of nucleated cell counts was performed using reference gene primer amplification. Clones were read by immunoSEQ multiplex PCR, and TCRdb kept only the in-frame ones, dropping some. The D gene and trimming were derived from the DNA, and the V and J assignments and clone size from that table. The sample contains about 270,000 clones, 70% to 90% of which appear only once. The germline gives CDR1 LNHDA, CDR2 SQIVND (reference sequence). The CDR3 has 13 residues. Trimming pared 5 bases from V and 5 bases from J, leaving 12 bases between.

The V call is TRBV19, the J call TRBJ1-1; D perhaps matches TRBD1 (5 bases). The TCR comes from an older woman with COVID-19, enrolled during active disease. Sequenced sample: peripheral blood. The CDR3 nucleotides are TGTGCCAGTAGTTCGACAGTTTTGACTGAAGCTTTCTTT. Translated, it gives CASSSTVLTEAFF.